What follows is one T cell receptor (beta chain) and its context. Its antigen is currently not known. Per-nucleotide qualities are absent, and no much larger clonotype sits a single base away. The cohort consisted of 600 or so healthy bone marrow donors. Cohort members were all nominally healthy when sampled, although unrecorded immune exposures were likely present. The donor tested CMV seronegative and was one of the 352 seronegative cohort members. A peripheral blood sample was collected from each donor, and TCR beta sequencing was performed on peripheral blood mononuclear cells. The Qiagen DNeasy Blood Extraction Kit was used to extract genomic DNA from the blood cell samples. These data come from a study of cytomegalovirus exposure and HLA in healthy donors (dated by TCRdb to the late 2010s). Some background on the complete study: In an earlier analysis of some 610 of the donors, about 260 Gb of sequence data and 117 million unique TCR beta sequences from 150 million to 200 million T cells were reported. An earlier analysis of some 600 of the donors applied high-throughput TCR beta sequencing to assess whether each TCR beta V gene segment acted as functional or pseudogenic. High-throughput TCR immunosequencing, statistical association of individual TCRs with disease status, and machine learning were combined to predict cytomegalovirus infection status. Using immunosequencing, the study profiled T cell repertoires from 500 to 800 subjects and related those repertoires to cytomegalovirus serostatus. Along with the approximately 600-subject first cohort, a separate validation cohort of some 130 different subjects was used. Every repertoire in the discovery cohort had been generated on one and the same sequencing platform. The genetic ancestry cluster associated with self-reported Caucasian donors included 81% of the 398 genotyped donors. The study aimed to test whether cataloging public T cell receptors could reveal signatures of past pathogen exposure. Roughly 5 DR-DQ haplotypes were handled as single units for association and clustering because linkage in the cohort was strong. Donor age, sex, ethnicity and CMV serostatus were compiled alongside the repertoire data. In a later analysis, previously published TCR beta repertoires from 666 donors were re-analyzed and high-resolution HLA genotyping was added so that TCR occurrence patterns could be studied. An early release covering roughly 580 HLA-typed donors comprised about 300 gigabases of sequencing data and around 80 million unique TCR sequences. In the later analysis, no new phenotypic data were used to find candidate immune exposures; instead, reliance was placed on TCR beta sequences and their occurrence across donors. Genome-wide SNP genotypes for about 65% of the 666 donors were used in a later genetic analysis, which treated that subset as a discovery cohort. Across under 500 genotyped donors of the cohort, an average of approximately 240,000 unique TCR beta nucleotide sequences per donor were sequenced, and roughly 20% of those sequences were non-productive. The number of typed donors differed by locus: roughly 629-640 for A, B, C, DRB1 and DQB1; some 500 for DQA1; 606 for DPA1; and some 430 for DPB1. Both class I and class II loci were covered by HLA typing, at four-digit resolution.

The receptor library was made with the immunoSEQ multiplex PCR assay. For the multiplex PCR, a mixture combining 60 forward primers for TCR Vbeta segments and 13 reverse primers for TCR Jbeta segments was used. Amplification of the CDR3 region of rearranged TCR beta genes was performed with a multiplex PCR assay on genomic DNA. Amplified TCR beta libraries were sequenced as 87-base-pair reads on the Illumina HiSeq System. Concerning the study's data processing: In a later analysis, some 80 million unique TCR beta chains were counted across the roughly 700 repertoires, and about 9.9 million of these chains were shared by at least two donors. Raw reads were error-corrected and collapsed into unique sequences by a nearest-neighbor algorithm in which closely related sequences were merged to remove PCR and sequencing errors. Alignment of CDR3 sequences to IMGT reference sequences was used to assign V, D and J gene segments. For a sequence to be retained, at least a six-nucleotide match to both a V gene segment and a J gene segment was required. Rearrangements were called productive when the CDR3 lacked stop codons and stayed in frame with V and J; all others were non-productive. CDR3 was defined by IMGT convention, running from the second conserved V-encoded cysteine to the conserved J-encoded phenylalanine. The earlier analysis of approximately 500 of the donors excluded sequences that lacked an unambiguous match to a single V gene segment. In an earlier analysis of 587 of the donors, a V segment was called functional when productive rearrangements were above 56.7%, and segregating when the standard deviation between donors exceeded 5%. To diagnose cytomegalovirus status from the catalog of TCR beta chain sequences, a statistical classification framework was built. In a later analysis, TCR nucleotide sequences were compared against IMGT/GENE-DB human TR gene sequences so that V and J genes could be assigned. In a later analysis, CDR3 sequences and most-parsimonious VDJ recombination scenarios were assigned using the TCRdist pipeline. In a later analysis, each TCR beta chain was defined by its CDR3 amino acid sequence together with its V-gene family, and reads without a unique V-gene family were excluded. As a way to deal with suspected cross-contamination and a sequencing artifact, a later analysis dropped more than 500 nucleotide sequences that were highly shared and had low generation probability. For each public chain, a later analysis derived a clonal expansion index from normalized ranks of inferred template counts within each repertoire. In a later analysis, generation probabilities were computed with a VDJ recombination model fitted to out-of-frame rearrangements, and the resulting probabilities were checked against IGoR. A later analysis scored TCR-TCR, TCR-HLA and TCR-CMV co-occurrence with hypergeometric tests, applying a repertoire-size bias correction to TCR pairs. In a later analysis, false discovery rates were estimated by permuting HLA or CMV assignments 20 times. In a later analysis, co-occurring TCRs were grouped using DBSCAN, with TCRdist sequence similarity added in when clustering inside HLA-allele-positive subsets. For co-occurrence clustering, repertoires with fewer than 30,000 or more than 120,000 public chains were excluded, along with a handful of repertoires with anomalous nucleotide sharing. TCRdb carries this immuneACCESS record with in-frame sequences only. Its versions omit some clonotypes, under half of them owing to an unresolved V gene in the studies checked, with the rest unexplained. From that table come the V and J calls and clone size; the DNA was used to work out D and trimming. A total of about 200,000 clones appear in this sample, over 75% of them only once. The top ten clonotypes cover 2.9% of the sample.

Trimming costs V 6 bases and J 1 base, and their ends lie 10 bases apart. The germline V gene specifies SGHAT as CDR1 and FQNNGV as CDR2. Its CDR3 holds 13 amino acids, cysteine through phenylalanine. The kept DNA is CDR3 alone, 39 bases in frame from the first base. The research as a whole found: The presence/absence analyses assumed that sequencing depth was roughly uniform across donors, and that assumption may not be true. A later analysis reported that several top co-occurrence clusters appeared linked to parvovirus B19, influenza, CMV and Epstein-Barr virus. A further reported finding was that TCR beta sequences accurately predicted the HLA-A and HLA-B alleles for most subjects in the first cohort. The classifier was reported to diagnose cytomegalovirus status with high specificity and sensitivity in both the original cohort and the validation cohort. A cluster of highly shared sequence variants was judged likely to represent a technical artifact of the sequencing pipeline. In a later genetic analysis, a missense DCLRE1C variant was associated with V-gene and J-gene trimming of TCR beta chains, and the association was replicated in an independent cohort. Because the 87-base-pair reads could not distinguish some IMGT-functional V segments, including TRBV6-2 and TRBV6-3, those segments were excluded. In vitro tests confirmed that a few of the cytomegalovirus-associated TCR beta chains recognize cytomegalovirus antigens. In a later analysis, HLA-associated TCR beta chains showed more clonal expansion and lower generation probabilities than non-associated chains that were equally common. In a later analysis, 16,951 TCR beta sequences were associated with specific HLA alleles at a false discovery rate of 0.05. Most TCR sequences were observed very rarely across donors, whereas some public TCRs were present in many individuals. A later genetic analysis reported fewer N-insertions in productive TCRs among donors in an Asian-associated ancestry cluster than the roughly 640-donor mean. The authors suggested that the approach could potentially be extended to other disease states and immunological phenotypes. Assigning TCR associations to individual alleles was difficult when HLA alleles, especially DR and DQ, strongly co-occurred. Linkage disequilibrium might explain the correlated functional status among segregating V segments, but an unknown experimental factor could not be excluded. According to a later analysis, most CMV-associated TCR beta chains appeared to be HLA-restricted, and the HLA associations seemed to be driven largely by CMV exposure. About 17 rarely observed V segments, including chromosome 9 orphons, were excluded from the earlier analysis of several hundred of the donors because counts were too low. Because HLA typing was unavailable for some donors at each locus, only the typed subset was used in association tests. CMV serostatus was the only immune exposure information available for the cohort. In a later analysis, TCR association rates were found to vary across HLA loci, with the most associated TCRs seen for DRB1 alleles and the fewest for HLA-C alleles. The cohort was sequenced for TCR beta chains only, and without alpha or paired-chain data the features that could be detected were limited. In an earlier analysis of several hundred of the donors, most TCR beta V segments were observed in productive rearrangements about 87% or about 30% of the time, broadly matching IMGT annotations. The study gave a list of 150 to 200 TCR beta chains associated with cytomegalovirus.

The source of this sequence is a woman in her twenties or thirties in good health and CMV-seronegative. Sequencing was performed on PBMCs. The chain uses TRBV11-2 and TRBJ2-7; perhaps TRBD1 is the D gene, with 6 bases matching. The CDR3 reads CASSWTASYEQYF. The bases are TGTGCCAGCAGTTGGACAGCTTCCTACGAGCAGTACTTC.